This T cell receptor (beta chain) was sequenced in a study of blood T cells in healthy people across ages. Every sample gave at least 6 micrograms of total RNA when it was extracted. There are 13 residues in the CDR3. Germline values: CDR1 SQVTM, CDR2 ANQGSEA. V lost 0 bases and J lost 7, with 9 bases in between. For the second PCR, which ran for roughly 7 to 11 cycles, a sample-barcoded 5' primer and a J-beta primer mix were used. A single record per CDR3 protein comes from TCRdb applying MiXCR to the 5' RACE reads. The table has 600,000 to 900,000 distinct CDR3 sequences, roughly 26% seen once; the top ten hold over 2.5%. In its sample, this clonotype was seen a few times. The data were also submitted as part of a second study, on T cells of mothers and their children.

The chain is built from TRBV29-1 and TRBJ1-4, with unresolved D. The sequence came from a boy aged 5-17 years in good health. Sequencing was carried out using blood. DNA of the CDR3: TGCAGCGTTGAAGAGGTTTTGAGTGAAAAACTGTTTTTT. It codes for CSVEEVLSEKLFF. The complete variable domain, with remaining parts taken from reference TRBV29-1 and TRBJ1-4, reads SAVISQKPSRDICQRGTSLTIQCQVDSQVTMMFWYRQQPGQSLTLIATANQGSEATYESGFVIDKFPISRPNLTFSTLTVSNMSPEDSSIYLCSVEEVLSEKLFFGSGTQLSVL.